This TCR beta chain was profiled in a study of blood T cell repertoires in COVID-19. Study-wide context: Both acute and convalescent COVID-19 samples were obtained from the United States, Italy and Spain. T cells, B-cell-depleted T cells, or PBMCs provided the cDNA or gDNA that served as material.

Germline V CDR1 and CDR2: MDHEN, SYDVKM. The CDR3 is made up of 14 amino acids. V gave up 5 bases and J gave up 4 bases; unmatched junction bases: 6. As processed by the authors: Nucleated cell counts were estimated from reference gene primer amplification. Sequencing was performed with immunoSEQ multiplex PCR; in TCRdb, only in-frame clones are kept and a portion is missing. The V and J calls and clone size come from that table; D and trimming were worked out from the DNA. The sample records more than 90,000 clones, around 80% being singletons. This TCR was recovered from a man in his fifties with acute or convalescent COVID-19. This sequence joins TRBV28 and TRBJ1-1; 8 positions agree with TRBD1. The source material was peripheral blood. CDR3: CASSPRTGSTEAFF. The CDR3 region has the DNA TGTGCCAGCAGTCCAAGGACAGGGAGCACTGAAGCTTTCTTT.